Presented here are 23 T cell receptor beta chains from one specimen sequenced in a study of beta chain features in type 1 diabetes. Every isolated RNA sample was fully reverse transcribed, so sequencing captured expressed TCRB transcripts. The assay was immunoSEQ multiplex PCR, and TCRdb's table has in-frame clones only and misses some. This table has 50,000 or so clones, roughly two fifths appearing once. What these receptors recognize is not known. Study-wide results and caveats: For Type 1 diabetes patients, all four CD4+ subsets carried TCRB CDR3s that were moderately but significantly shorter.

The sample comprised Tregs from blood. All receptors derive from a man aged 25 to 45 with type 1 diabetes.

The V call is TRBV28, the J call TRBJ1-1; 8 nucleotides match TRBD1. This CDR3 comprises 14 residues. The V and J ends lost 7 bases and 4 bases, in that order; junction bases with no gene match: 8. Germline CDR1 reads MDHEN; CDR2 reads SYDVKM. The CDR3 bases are TGTGCCAGCATCGGACAGGGCGGGTTCACTGAAGCTTTCTTT. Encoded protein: CASIGQGGFTEAFF.

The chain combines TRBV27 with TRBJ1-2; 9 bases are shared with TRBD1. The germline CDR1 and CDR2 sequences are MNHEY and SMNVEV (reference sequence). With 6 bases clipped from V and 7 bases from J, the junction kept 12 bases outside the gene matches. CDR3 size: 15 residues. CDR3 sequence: CASSLKDRGIGGYTF. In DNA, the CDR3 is TGTGCCAGCAGCTTAAAAGACAGGGGGATCGGTGGCTACACCTTC.

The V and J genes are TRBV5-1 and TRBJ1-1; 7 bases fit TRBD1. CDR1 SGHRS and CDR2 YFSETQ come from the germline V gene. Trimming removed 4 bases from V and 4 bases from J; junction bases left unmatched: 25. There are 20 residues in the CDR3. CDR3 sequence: CASSRTGVRDSTMRGTEAFF. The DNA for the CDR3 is TGCGCCAGCAGCCGGACTGGAGTTCGGGACAGTACCATGCGGGGCACTGAAGCTTTCTTT.

CDR3 nucleotide sequence: TGCAGCGTCCCTACTAACTCTGGGGCCAACGTCCTGACTTTC. It encodes CSVPTNSGANVLTF. The rearrangement joins TRBV29-1 to TRBJ2-6; D is uncertain. Per germline, CDR1 SQVTM and CDR2 ANQGSEA. V lost 6 bases, J lost 0 bases, and 9 bases lay in between. This CDR3 has 14 amino acids.

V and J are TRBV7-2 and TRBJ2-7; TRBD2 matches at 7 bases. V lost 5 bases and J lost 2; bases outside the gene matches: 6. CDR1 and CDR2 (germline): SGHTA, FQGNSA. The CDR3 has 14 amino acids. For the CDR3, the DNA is TGTGCCAGCAGCCCAGCGGGACCCGCCTACGAGCAGTACTTC. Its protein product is CASSPAGPAYEQYF.

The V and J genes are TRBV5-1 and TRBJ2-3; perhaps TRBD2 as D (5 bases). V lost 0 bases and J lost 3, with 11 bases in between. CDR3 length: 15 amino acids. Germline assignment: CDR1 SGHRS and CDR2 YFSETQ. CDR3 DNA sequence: TGCGCCAGCAGCTTGGCGGCCCGGGGTACAGATACGCAGTATTTT. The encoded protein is CASSLAARGTDTQYF.

The CDR3: CASSLARAGTYEQYF. The CDR3 DNA reads as TGTGCCAGCAGTTTAGCCCGCGCAGGGACCTACGAGCAGTACTTC. The chain employs TRBV28 and TRBJ2-7, with D maybe TRBD1 (5 bases). Germline V lookup: CDR1 MDHEN, CDR2 SYDVKM. V gave up 2 bases and J gave up 2 bases, with 13 bases separating them. The CDR3 sequence is 15 residues long.

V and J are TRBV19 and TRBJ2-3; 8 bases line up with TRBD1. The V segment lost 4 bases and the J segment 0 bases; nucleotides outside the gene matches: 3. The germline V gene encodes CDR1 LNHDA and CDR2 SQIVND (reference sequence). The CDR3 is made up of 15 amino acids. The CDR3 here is CASSTGTGSTDTQYF. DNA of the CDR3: TGTGCCAGTAGTACCGGGACAGGAAGCACAGATACGCAGTATTTT.

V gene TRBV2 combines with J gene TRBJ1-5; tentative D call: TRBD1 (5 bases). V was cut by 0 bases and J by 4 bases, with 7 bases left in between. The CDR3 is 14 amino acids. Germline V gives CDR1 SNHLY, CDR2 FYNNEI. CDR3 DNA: TGTGCCAGCAGTGAAGCGCGGGGGAATCAGCCCCAGCATTTT. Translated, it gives CASSEARGNQPQHF.

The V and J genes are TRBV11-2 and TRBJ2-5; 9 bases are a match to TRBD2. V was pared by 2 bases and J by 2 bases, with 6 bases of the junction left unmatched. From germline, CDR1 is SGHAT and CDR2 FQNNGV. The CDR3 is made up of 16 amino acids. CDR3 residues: CASSLSLAGRQETQYF. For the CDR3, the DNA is TGTGCCAGCAGCTTATCTCTAGCGGGGCGGCAAGAGACCCAGTACTTC.

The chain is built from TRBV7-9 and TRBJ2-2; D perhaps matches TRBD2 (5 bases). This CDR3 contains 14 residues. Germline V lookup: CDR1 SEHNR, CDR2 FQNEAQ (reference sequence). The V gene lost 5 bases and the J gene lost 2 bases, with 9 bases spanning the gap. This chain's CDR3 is CASSETTNTGELFF. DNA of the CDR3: TGTGCCAGCAGCGAGACTACCAACACCGGGGAGCTGTTTTTT.

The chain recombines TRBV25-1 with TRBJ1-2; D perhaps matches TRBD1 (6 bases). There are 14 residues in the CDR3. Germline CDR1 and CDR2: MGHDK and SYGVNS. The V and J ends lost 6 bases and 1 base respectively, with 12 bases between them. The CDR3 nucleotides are TGTGCCAGCAGCGTGTCAGGGGTTAACTATGGCTACACCTTC. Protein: CASSVSGVNYGYTF.

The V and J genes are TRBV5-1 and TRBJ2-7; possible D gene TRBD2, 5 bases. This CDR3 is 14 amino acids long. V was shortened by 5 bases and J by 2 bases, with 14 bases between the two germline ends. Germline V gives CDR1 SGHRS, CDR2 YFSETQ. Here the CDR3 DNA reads TGCGCCAGCAGGCCCGGACTGGCGGCCTACGAGCAGTACTTC. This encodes CASRPGLAAYEQYF.

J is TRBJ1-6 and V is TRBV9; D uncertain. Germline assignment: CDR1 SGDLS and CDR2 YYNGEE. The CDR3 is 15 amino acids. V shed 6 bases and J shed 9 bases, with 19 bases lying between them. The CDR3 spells CASTRGVLNGSPLHF. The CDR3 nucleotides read TGTGCCAGCACCCGGGGAGTTCTAAATGGTTCACCCCTCCACTTT.

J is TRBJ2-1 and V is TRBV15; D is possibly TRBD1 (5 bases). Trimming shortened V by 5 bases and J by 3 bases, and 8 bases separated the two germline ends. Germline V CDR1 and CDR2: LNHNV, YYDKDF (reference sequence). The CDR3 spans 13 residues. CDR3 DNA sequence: TGTGCCACCAGCGGGCAGGGCTACAATGAGCAGTTCTTC. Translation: CATSGQGYNEQFF.

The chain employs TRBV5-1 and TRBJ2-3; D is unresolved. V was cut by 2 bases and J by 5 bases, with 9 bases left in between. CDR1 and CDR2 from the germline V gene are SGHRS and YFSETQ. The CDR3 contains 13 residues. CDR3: CASSLGYRDTQYF. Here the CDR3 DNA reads TGCGCCAGCAGCTTAGGATACAGAGATACGCAGTATTTT. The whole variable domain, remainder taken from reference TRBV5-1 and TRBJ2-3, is KAGVTQTPRYLIKTRGQQVTLSCSPISGHRSVSWYQQTPGQGLQFLFEYFSETQRNKGNFPGRFSGRQFSNSRSEMNVSTLELGDSALYLCASSLGYRDTQYFGPGTRLTVL.

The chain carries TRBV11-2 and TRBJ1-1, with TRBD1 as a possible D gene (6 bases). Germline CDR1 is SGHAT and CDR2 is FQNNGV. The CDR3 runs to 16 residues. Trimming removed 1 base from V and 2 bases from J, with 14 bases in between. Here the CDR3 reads CASSLAGGELNTEAFF. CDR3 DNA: TGTGCCAGCAGCTTAGCGGGGGGCGAGTTAAACACTGAAGCTTTCTTT.

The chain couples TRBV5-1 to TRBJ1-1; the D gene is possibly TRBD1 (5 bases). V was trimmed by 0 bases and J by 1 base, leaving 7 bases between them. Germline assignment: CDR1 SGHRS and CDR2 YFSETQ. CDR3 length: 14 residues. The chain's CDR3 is CASSLDRPNTEAFF. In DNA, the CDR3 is TGCGCCAGCAGCTTGGACAGGCCGAACACTGAAGCTTTCTTT.

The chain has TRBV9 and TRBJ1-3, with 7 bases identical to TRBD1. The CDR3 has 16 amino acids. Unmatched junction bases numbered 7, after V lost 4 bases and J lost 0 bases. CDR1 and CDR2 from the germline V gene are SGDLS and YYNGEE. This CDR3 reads CASSLEGQNSGNTIYF. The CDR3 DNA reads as TGTGCCAGCAGCTTGGAGGGACAGAACTCTGGAAACACCATATATTTT.

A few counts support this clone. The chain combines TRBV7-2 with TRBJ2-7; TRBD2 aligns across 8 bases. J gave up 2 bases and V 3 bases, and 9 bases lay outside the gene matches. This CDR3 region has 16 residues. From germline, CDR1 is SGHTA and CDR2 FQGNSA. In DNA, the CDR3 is TGTGCCAGCAGCTTTGGCCTAGCGGGTGAGACCTACGAGCAGTACTTC. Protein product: CASSFGLAGETYEQYF. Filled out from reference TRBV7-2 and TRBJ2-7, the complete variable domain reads GAGVSQSPSNKVTEKGKDVELRCDPISGHTALYWYRQSLGQGLEFLIYFQGNSAPDKSGLPSDRFSAERTGGSVSTLTIQRTQQEDSAVYLCASSFGLAGETYEQYFGPGTRLTVT.

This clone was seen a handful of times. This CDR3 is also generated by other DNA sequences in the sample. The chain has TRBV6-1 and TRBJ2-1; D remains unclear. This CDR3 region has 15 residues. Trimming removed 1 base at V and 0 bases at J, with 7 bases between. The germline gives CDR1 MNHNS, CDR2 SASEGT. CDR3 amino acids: CASSEGTSSYNEQFF. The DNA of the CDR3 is TGTGCCAGCAGTGAAGGCACGAGCTCCTACAATGAGCAGTTCTTC.

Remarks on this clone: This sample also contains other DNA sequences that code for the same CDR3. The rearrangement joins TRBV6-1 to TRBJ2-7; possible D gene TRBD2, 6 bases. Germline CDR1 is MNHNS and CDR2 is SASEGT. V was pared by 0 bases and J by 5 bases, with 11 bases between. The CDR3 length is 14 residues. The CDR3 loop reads CASSEAGGGHEQYF. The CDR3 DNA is TGTGCCAGCAGTGAAGCCGGGGGTGGCCACGAGCAGTACTTC.

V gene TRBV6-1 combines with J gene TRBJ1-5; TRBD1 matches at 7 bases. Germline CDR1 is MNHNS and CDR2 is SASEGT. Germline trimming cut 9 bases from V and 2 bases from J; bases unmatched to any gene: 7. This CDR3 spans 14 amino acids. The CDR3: CASIRDSRNQPQHF. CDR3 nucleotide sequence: TGTGCCAGTATACGGGACAGCCGCAATCAGCCCCAGCATTTT.